This T cell receptor (beta chain) was identified in a study of beta chain features in type 1 diabetes. Study-wide results and caveats: People with Type 1 diabetes carried modestly yet significantly shorter TCRB CDR3s in all four CD4+ subsets.

Every bit of the isolated RNA underwent reverse transcription, so sequencing read expressed TCRB transcripts. The protocol was immunoSEQ multiplex PCR, while the TCRdb copy is restricted to in-frame clones and leaves out a portion. Seen here are around 100,000 clones, 28% observed once, and the top ten hold approximately 0.5%. This clone has just a few counts. Its antigen remains unknown. The CDR3 extends over 15 amino acids. The ends lost 1 base at V and 1 base at J; junction bases unmatched: 3. Germline V gene lookup returns CDR1 LGHNA and CDR2 YSLEER. The clonotype originates from a woman younger than 35 with type 1 diabetes. The sample comprised central memory CD4+ T cells from blood. The chain has TRBV4-3 and TRBJ1-1; 7 positions match TRBD1. The CDR3 protein is CASSQAGTENTEAFF. The DNA for the CDR3 is TGCGCCAGCAGCCAAGCCGGGACAGAGAACACTGAAGCTTTCTTT.